One and the same sample provided the 21 T cell receptor beta chains below, sequenced in a study of T cells in Graves' hyperthyroidism and ophthalmopathy. TCR beta CDR3 sequences were amplified from RNA transcripts. The study used the HTBI primer set for a first-round RT-PCR of the TCR CDR3. From the multiplex PCR reads, TCRdb called clonotypes with MiXCR, one entry per CDR3 protein. The table lists about 520,000 distinct CDR3 sequences, less than 25% of them singletons. Sequencing was done on a sample of blood. The receptor source for this set is a man aged 18 to 30 with Graves' hyperthyroidism.

On this clonotype: No conserved phenylalanine or tryptophan ends this CDR3, so it is likely a read error. No DNA is shown, since the ends of the CDR3 on it are uncertain; the CDR3 is the one TCRdb lists. This sequence joins TRBV19 and TRBJ1-5; TRBD1, as called in the table, went unchecked against the DNA. Germline V CDR1 and CDR2: LNHDA, SQIVND (reference sequence). Inclusive of both ends, the CDR3 amounts to 13 amino acids. CDR3 in amino acids: CASNPTVNQPQQL.

This clonotype was detected many times. The chain carries TRBV5-1 and TRBJ2-7; the D gene is possibly TRBD2 (6 bases). The germline V gene has CDR1 SGHRS and CDR2 YFSETQ. Trimming pared 1 base from V and 3 bases from J, leaving 11 bases between. CDR3 length: 14 residues. The CDR3 is CASSLSSGVYEQYF. The CDR3 bases are TGCGCCAGCAGCTTGAGTTCGGGAGTCTACGAGCAGTACTTC.

The V gene is TRBV4-2, the J gene TRBJ1-1; a possible D gene is TRBD1 (6 bases). The CDR3 has 15 residues. The germline CDR1 and CDR2 sequences are LGHNA and YNFKEQ. Trimming took off 0 bases at V and 1 base at J, with 9 bases between the two ends. The CDR3 region is CASSQDGTPNTEAFF. The CDR3 DNA sequence: TGTGCCAGCAGCCAAGATGGGACACCGAACACTGAAGCTTTCTTT.

This clonotype has a count of ten or more. The chain uses TRBV6-2 or TRBV6-3 and TRBJ1-5; no definite D call. The CDR3 contains 14 residues. V was clipped by 2 bases and J by 6 bases, with 11 bases between them. Germline V gives CDR1 MNHEY, CDR2 SVGEGT. The CDR3 is CASSYGVGGQPQHF. The CDR3 DNA is TGTGCCAGCAGTTACGGAGTCGGTGGTCAGCCCCAGCATTTT.

This clonotype occurred many times. V is TRBV12-3 or TRBV12-4 and J is TRBJ2-4; perhaps TRBD2 as D (5 bases). The CDR3 contains 12 residues. The germline V and J ends were trimmed by 6 bases and 4 bases, with 7 bases remaining between them. The CDR3 DNA follows: TGTGCCAGCAGGGACTCTAAAAACATTCAGTACTTC. This codes for CASRDSKNIQYF.

This clonotype has a count of ten or more. The chain carries TRBV6-2 or TRBV6-3 and TRBJ1-5; D is undetermined. V was trimmed by 6 bases and J by 6 bases, leaving 18 bases between them. The germline V gene has CDR1 MNHEY and CDR2 SVGEGT. This CDR3 has 15 amino acids. Here the CDR3 reads CASRSRRVFAQPQHF. The CDR3 nucleotides are TGTGCCAGCAGGAGCAGGCGGGTATTCGCTCAGCCCCAGCATTTT.

In its sample, this clonotype was seen a few times. The rearrangement links TRBV19 to TRBJ1-2; D possibly corresponds to TRBD1 (6 bases). The germline V gene encodes CDR1 LNHDA and CDR2 SQIVND (reference sequence). V was pared by 1 base and J by 4 bases, with 13 bases between. This CDR3 comprises 15 residues. As DNA, the CDR3 is TGTGCCAGTAGTATAGTCTCGGGGGCCTCCTATGGCTACACCTTC. It specifies CASSIVSGASYGYTF.

This chain uses TRBV12-3 or TRBV12-4 with TRBJ2-5; 14 nucleotides match TRBD2. CDR3 length equals 17 residues. V gave up 5 bases and J gave up 6 bases; unmatched junction bases: 11. For the CDR3, the DNA is TGTGCCAGCAGTGGCGGACAAGGGACTAGCGGGAGTCAGACCCAGTACTTC. Amino acid sequence: CASSGGQGTSGSQTQYF.

This clonotype has more than one count but fewer than ten. The rearrangement links TRBV30 to TRBJ2-7; 9 bases line up with TRBD1. Losses at the gene ends were 1 base for V and 3 bases for J; bases not matched to a gene: 4. CDR3 length: 14 amino acids. Germline CDR1 GTSNPN, CDR2 SVGIG (reference sequence). For the CDR3, the DNA is TGTGCCTGGAGTGCCGGGACAGGGCTCTACGAGCAGTACTTC. Its protein product is CAWSAGTGLYEQYF.

This clonotype was seen a handful of times. The chain recombines TRBV12-3 or TRBV12-4 with TRBJ1-2; 7 nucleotides line up with TRBD1. The CDR3 is made up of 12 amino acids. Trimming at V came to 10 bases and at J to 3 bases, leaving 5 bases not matched to a gene. The CDR3 here is CATSGGDYGYTF. As DNA, the CDR3 is TGTGCCACTTCAGGGGGAGACTATGGCTACACCTTC.

There are many counts of this clonotype. The V call is TRBV6-1, the J call TRBJ2-2; 7 bases are a match to TRBD1. With V trimmed by 5 bases and J by 3 bases, 6 bases remained unmatched. This CDR3 has 15 amino acids. Germline V gene lookup returns CDR1 MNHNS and CDR2 SASEGT. Here the CDR3 DNA reads TGTGCCAGCAGTCTCCGGGACAGTTACACCGGGGAGCTGTTTTTT. Translating gives CASSLRDSYTGELFF.

Many counts were recorded for this clonotype. The J gene is TRBJ1-1, the V gene TRBV29-1; 8 bases match TRBD1. Germline V gene sequence: CDR1 SQVTM, CDR2 ANQGSEA. This CDR3 comprises 14 residues. V shed 5 bases and J 3 bases; nucleotides not matched to a gene: 8. CDR3 in amino acids: CSVRQGNGYTEAFF. CDR3 DNA: TGCAGCGTTCGACAGGGGAACGGGTACACTGAAGCTTTCTTT.

The chain uses TRBV6-2 or TRBV6-3 and TRBJ2-7; TRBD1 agrees at 9 bases. J lost 5 bases, V lost 1 base, and 3 bases had no gene match. Per germline, CDR1 MNHEY and CDR2 SVGEGT. CDR3 length: 14 amino acids. CDR3 sequence (DNA): TGTGCCAGCAGTTACTGGACAGGGGTGGACGAGCAGTACTTC. Its translation is CASSYWTGVDEQYF.

This clonotype was picked up many times. The J gene is TRBJ1-5, the V gene TRBV6-4, with no clear D. The V end lost 8 bases, the J end lost 2 bases, and 13 bases lay between the germline ends. Germline V gene data show CDR1 as MRHNA and CDR2 as SNTAGT. The CDR3 spans 14 residues. The CDR3 loop is CASAPEGGNQPQHF. The CDR3 DNA follows: TGTGCCAGCGCGCCAGAGGGTGGCAATCAGCCCCAGCATTTT.

In its sample, this clonotype was seen many times. The chain uses TRBV12-5 and TRBJ1-1; 8 nucleotides agree with TRBD1. The CDR3 totals 12 residues. Per germline, CDR1 LGHNT and CDR2 FRNRAP. Unmatched junction bases numbered 3, after V lost 9 bases and J lost 3 bases. The CDR3 DNA reads TGTGCTAGCAGGGGGCTATACACTGAAGCTTTCTTT. This codes for CASRGLYTEAFF.

This clonotype was seen at least ten times. The chain employs TRBV27 and TRBJ1-1; 8 bases fit TRBD1. Germline V gene sequence: CDR1 MNHEY, CDR2 SMNVEV (reference sequence). Trimming took 6 bases from V and 0 from J; bases not matched to a gene: 3. The CDR3 contains 14 residues. CDR3 in DNA: TGTGCCAGCAGGCAGGGGGCGTTGAACACTGAAGCTTTCTTT. Translating gives CASRQGALNTEAFF.

This clonotype has only a few counts. J is TRBJ1-6 and V is TRBV9; D not resolved. Between the trimmed V and J ends, which lost 2 bases and 6 bases, there was a span of 9 bases. This CDR3 has 14 residues. Germline CDR1 and CDR2: SGDLS and YYNGEE. CDR3 in DNA: TGTGCCAGCAGCGTGGGAGACCGTAATTCACCCCTCCACTTT. Translation gives CASSVGDRNSPLHF.

This clonotype was recorded a few times. An end of the junction does not agree with germline; a read error may underlie this. This chain links TRBV6-1 with TRBJ1-1; D gene ambiguous. From germline, CDR1 is MNHNS and CDR2 SASEGT. The CDR3 is 10 residues long. This CDR3 is CASSEVSSYF. DNA for the CDR3: TGTGCCAGCAGTGAAGTTTCCTCCTACTTT.

This sequence joins TRBV5-5 and TRBJ1-5; D call uncertain. The CDR3 consists of 14 residues. V was shortened by 0 bases and J by 1 base, with 5 bases between the two germline ends. Germline CDR1 reads SGHKS; CDR2 reads YYEKEE (reference sequence). The CDR3 sequence is CASSLEQSNQPQHF. CDR3 nucleotide sequence: TGTGCCAGCAGCTTGGAACAGAGCAATCAGCCCCAGCATTTT.

This clonotype was seen many times. This may come from a read error, since a much larger clone is one base off. The chain joins TRBV6-1 to TRBJ1-1; the D is unclear. The CDR3 runs to 11 residues. CDR1 and CDR2 from the germline V gene are MNHNS and SASEGT. V was trimmed by 6 bases and J by 4 bases, leaving 6 bases between them. This CDR3 is CASRQSTEAFF. DNA of the CDR3: TGTGCCAGCAGACAGAGCACTGAAGCTTTCTTT.

With regard to this clonotype: This likely comes from a read error, as the CDR3 has no conserved phenylalanine or tryptophan at its end. J is TRBJ2-7 and V is TRBV29-1, with D perhaps TRBD1 (7 bases). The CDR3 is 12 residues long. Looked up from germline, CDR1 is SQVTM and CDR2 is ANQGSEA. Between the trimmed V and J ends, which lost 6 bases and 3 bases, there was a span of 12 bases. CDR3 DNA sequence: TGCAGCGTCGGCGGGACAGTCTACGAGCAGTACTTG. The encoded protein is CSVGGTVYEQYL.